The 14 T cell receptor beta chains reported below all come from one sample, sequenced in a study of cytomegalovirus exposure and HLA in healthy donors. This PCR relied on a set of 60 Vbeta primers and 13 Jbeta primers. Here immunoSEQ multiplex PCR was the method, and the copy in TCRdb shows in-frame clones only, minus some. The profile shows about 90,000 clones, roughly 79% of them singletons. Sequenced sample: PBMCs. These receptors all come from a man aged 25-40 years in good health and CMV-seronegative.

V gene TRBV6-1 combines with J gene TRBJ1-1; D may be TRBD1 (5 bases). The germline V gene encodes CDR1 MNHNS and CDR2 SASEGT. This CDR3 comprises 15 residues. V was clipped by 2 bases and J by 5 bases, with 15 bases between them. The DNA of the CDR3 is TGTGCCAGCAGTGAAAGGGGCAGGGTCGGTACTGAAGCTTTCTTT. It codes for CASSERGRVGTEAFF.

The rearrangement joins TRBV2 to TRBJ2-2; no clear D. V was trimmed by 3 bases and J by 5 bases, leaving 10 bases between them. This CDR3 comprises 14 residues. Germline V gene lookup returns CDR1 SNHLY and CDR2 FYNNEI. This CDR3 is CASSESSPTGELFF. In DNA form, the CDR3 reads TGTGCCAGCAGTGAGTCGTCTCCTACCGGGGAGCTGTTTTTT.

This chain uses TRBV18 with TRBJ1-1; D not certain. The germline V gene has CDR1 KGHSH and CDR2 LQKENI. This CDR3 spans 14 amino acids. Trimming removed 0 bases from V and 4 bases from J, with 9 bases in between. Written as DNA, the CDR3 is TGTGCCAGCTCACCACCGGTGAGAACCACTGAAGCTTTCTTT. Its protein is CASSPPVRTTEAFF.

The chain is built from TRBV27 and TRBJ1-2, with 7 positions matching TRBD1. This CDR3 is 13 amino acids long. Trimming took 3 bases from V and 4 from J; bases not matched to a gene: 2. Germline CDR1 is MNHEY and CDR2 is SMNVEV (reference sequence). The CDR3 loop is CASSFGDSYGYTF. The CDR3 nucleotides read TGTGCCAGCAGTTTTGGGGACAGCTATGGCTACACCTTC.

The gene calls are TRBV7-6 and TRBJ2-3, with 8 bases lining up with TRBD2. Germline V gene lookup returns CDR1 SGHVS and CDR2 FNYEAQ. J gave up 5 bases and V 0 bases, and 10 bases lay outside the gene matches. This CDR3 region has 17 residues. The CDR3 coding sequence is TGTGCCAGCAGCTTAGCAGCCGGGACTAGAGGCGGAGATACGCAGTATTTT. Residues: CASSLAAGTRGGDTQYF.

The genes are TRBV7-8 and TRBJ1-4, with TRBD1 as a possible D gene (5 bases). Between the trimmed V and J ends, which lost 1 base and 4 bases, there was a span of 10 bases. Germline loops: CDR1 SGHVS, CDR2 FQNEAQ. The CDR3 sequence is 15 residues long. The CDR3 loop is CASSLGQNNNEKLFF. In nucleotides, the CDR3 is TGTGCCAGCAGCTTAGGACAGAATAATAATGAAAAACTGTTTTTT.

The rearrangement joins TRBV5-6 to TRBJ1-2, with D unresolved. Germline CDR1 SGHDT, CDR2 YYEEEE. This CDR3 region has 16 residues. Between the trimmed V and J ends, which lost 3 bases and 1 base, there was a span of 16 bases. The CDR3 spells CASSYRPRGDNYGYTF. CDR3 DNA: TGTGCCAGCAGCTACCGGCCGAGAGGCGATAACTATGGCTACACCTTC.

CDR3 protein: CASSRRAHAEAFF. As DNA, the CDR3 is TGTGCCAGCAGCCGCAGGGCCCACGCTGAAGCTTTCTTT. The rearrangement joins TRBV6-1 to TRBJ1-1, with D possibly TRBD1 on 5 matching bases. The CDR3 sequence is 13 residues long. With 6 bases removed from V and 6 bases from J, the gap between germline ends came to 14 bases. CDR1 MNHNS and CDR2 SASEGT come from the germline V gene.

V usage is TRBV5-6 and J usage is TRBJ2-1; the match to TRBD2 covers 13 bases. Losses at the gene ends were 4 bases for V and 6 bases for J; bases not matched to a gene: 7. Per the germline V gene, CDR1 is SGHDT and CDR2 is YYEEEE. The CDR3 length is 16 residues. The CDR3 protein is CASSGLGTSGINEQFF. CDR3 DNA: TGTGCCAGCAGCGGGCTAGGGACTAGCGGGATCAATGAGCAGTTCTTC.

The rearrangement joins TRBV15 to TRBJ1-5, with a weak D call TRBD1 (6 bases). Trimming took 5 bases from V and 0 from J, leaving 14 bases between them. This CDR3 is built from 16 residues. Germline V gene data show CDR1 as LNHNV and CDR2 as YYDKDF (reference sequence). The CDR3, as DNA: TGTGCCACCAGCCCACGACAGGCATATAGCAATCAGCCCCAGCATTTT. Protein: CATSPRQAYSNQPQHF.

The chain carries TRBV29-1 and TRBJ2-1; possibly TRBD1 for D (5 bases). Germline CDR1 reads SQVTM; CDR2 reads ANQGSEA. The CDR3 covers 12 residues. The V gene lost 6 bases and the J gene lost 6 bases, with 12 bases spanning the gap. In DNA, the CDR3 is TGCAGCGTAGCCCCAGGGATCAATGAGCAGTTCTTC. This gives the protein CSVAPGINEQFF.

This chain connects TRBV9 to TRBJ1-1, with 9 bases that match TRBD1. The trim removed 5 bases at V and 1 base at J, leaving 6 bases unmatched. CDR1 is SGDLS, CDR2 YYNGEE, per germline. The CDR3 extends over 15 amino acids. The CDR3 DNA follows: TGTGCCAGCAGTTTAACAGGGGGCTGGAACACTGAAGCTTTCTTT. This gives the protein CASSLTGGWNTEAFF.

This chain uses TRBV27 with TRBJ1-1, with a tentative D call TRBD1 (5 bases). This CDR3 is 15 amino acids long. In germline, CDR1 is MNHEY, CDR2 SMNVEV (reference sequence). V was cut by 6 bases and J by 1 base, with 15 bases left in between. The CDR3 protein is CASSLSGVANTEAFF. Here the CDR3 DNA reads TGTGCCAGCAGCCTTTCGGGGGTGGCGAACACTGAAGCTTTCTTT.

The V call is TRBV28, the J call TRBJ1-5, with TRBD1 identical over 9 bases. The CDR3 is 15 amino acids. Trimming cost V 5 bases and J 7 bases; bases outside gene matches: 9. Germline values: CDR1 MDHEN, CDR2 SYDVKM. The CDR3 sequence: CASSVRTGVKQPQHF. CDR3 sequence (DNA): TGTGCCAGCAGTGTGAGGACAGGGGTTAAACAGCCCCAGCATTTT.